One T cell receptor beta chain is described in this entry. These data originate in a study of shared clonotypes between healthy human individuals. Sequenced by immunoSEQ multiplex PCR; TCRdb stores in-frame clones only, minus some. Of around 2.5 million clones listed, 93% are singletons. The material sequenced was naive CD4+ T cells from PBMCs. The subset denotes: CD45RA+ positively selected. This sequence originates from a man younger than 30 in good health. Some clones in this sample may be carry-over from other donors' samples.

The CDR3 nucleotides read TGCAGCGGTAAGGACAGGGGGCGCGGTAATGAGCAGTTCTTC. Its translation is CSGKDRGRGNEQFF. The V call is TRBV29-1, the J call TRBJ2-1, with 11 bases matching TRBD1. This CDR3 region has 14 residues. CDR1 and CDR2 (germline): SQVTM, ANQGSEA. V lost 7 bases to trimming and J lost 7 bases; unmatched junction nucleotides: 9.